This T cell receptor (beta chain) was found in a study of blood T cell repertoires in COVID-19. Study as a whole: Acute and convalescent COVID-19 specimens originated in the United States, Italy and Spain. Sources were T cells, B-cell-depleted T cells, or PBMCs; the material itself was cDNA or gDNA.

The authors' processing: Reference gene primers were amplified, and this amplification served to estimate nucleated cell counts. The data were produced by immunoSEQ multiplex PCR, yet TCRdb's version contains in-frame clones alone and is incomplete. Clone size and the V and J calls come from that table; the DNA yielded D and trimming. The top ten hold roughly 3.9% of the sample, which has roughly 88,000 clones, 80% to 95% seen once. This CDR3 has 14 amino acids. In germline, CDR1 is ENHRY, CDR2 SYGVKD. The germline V and J ends were trimmed by 4 bases and 2 bases, with 12 bases remaining between them. This clone appeared a single time.

The chain joins TRBV10-3 to TRBJ2-7; a weak D match, TRBD1 (6 bases). This sequence was found in a woman aged 45-65 years in a cohort sampled during active COVID-19. Material: peripheral blood. Written as DNA, the CDR3 is TGTGCCATCAGTGCCTCCGGGACAACCTACGAGCAGTACTTC. Amino acids: CAISASGTTYEQYF.